The clone carrying this TCR beta chain was counted many times. This sample was taken from a study of shared clonotypes between healthy human individuals. Repertoires were generated with immunoSEQ multiplex PCR, while TCRdb's copy carries only in-frame clones and drops some. The sample lists about half a million clones; over 70% were seen once. Sequencing was carried out using PBMCs. The receptor was isolated from a woman in her thirties or forties in good health. Some clones in this sample may be carry-over from other donors' samples.

CDR3 in amino acids: CASSALTRGSTDTQYF. DNA for the CDR3: TGTGCCAGCAGCGCGCTAACCCGTGGTAGCACAGATACGCAGTATTTT. This chain joins TRBV7-9 and TRBJ2-3; unclear D gene. The CDR3 runs to 16 residues. Per germline, CDR1 SEHNR and CDR2 FQNEAQ (reference sequence). The V end was cut by 5 bases, the J end by 0 bases, with 15 bases between.